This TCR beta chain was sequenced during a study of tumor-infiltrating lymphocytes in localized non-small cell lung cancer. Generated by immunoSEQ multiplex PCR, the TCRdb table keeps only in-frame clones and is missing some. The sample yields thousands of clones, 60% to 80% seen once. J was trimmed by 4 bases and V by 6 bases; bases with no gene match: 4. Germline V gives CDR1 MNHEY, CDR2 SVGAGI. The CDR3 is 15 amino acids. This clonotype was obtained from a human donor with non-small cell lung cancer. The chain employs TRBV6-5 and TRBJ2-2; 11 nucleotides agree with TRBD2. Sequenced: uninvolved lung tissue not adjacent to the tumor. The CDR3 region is CASSLTSGATGELFF. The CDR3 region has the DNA TGTGCCAGCAGCTTGACTAGCGGGGCCACCGGGGAGCTGTTTTTT.